This T cell receptor beta chain was captured in a study of cytotoxic CD8 clonotypes in ibrutinib-treated CLL. Across the study: Among responders, approximately 24 were partial and 2 complete; after median roughly 65 months, approximately 15 stayed remitted and approximately 12 progressed.

This clone has only a few counts. TCRdb keeps only in-frame clones here, not all; method: immunoSEQ multiplex PCR. The sample yields more than 300,000 clones, around four fifths seen once. This clonotype was obtained from a human donor with chronic lymphocytic leukemia. The material was PBMCs, obtained before ibrutinib treatment.

The CDR3 DNA follows: TGTGCCAGCAGTGAATCGGGAAGGGGCGAAAAACTGTTTTTT. This encodes CASSESGRGEKLFF. V usage is TRBV25-1 and J usage is TRBJ1-4; D possibly corresponds to TRBD1 (5 bases). Germline lookup yields CDR1 MGHDK and CDR2 SYGVNS. The CDR3 extends over 14 amino acids. V lost 1 base, J lost 8 bases, and 11 bases lay in between.